This T cell receptor (beta chain) was found in a study of beta chain features in type 1 diabetes. CDR1 MDHEN and CDR2 SYDVKM come from the germline V gene. V was clipped by 5 bases and J by 5 bases; unmatched bases: 7. The CDR3 is made up of 15 amino acids. Study-wide results and limits: All four CD4+ subsets of Type 1 diabetes patients contained TCRB CDR3s that were moderately but significantly shorter.

In the case of this clone: Its antigen is unidentified.

The entirety of the isolated RNA underwent reverse transcription, so expressed TCRB transcripts were sequenced. Assay used: immunoSEQ multiplex PCR; TCRdb lists only in-frame clones, some missing. The sample contains a few hundred thousand clones, over 9% of which appear only once. This TCR derives from a man aged 25 to 40 with type 1 diabetes. Sample: central memory CD4+ T cells from blood. V and J are TRBV28 and TRBJ2-5; 11 nucleotides match TRBD1. CDR3 sequence: CASSARDRGTETQYF. CDR3 DNA: TGTGCCAGCAGTGCCCGGGACAGGGGGACGGAGACCCAGTACTTC.